The 7 T cell receptor beta chains below come from one sample, sequenced in a study of blood T cell repertoires in COVID-19. Generated by immunoSEQ multiplex PCR, the TCRdb table keeps only in-frame clones and is missing some. The sample includes 180,000 or so clones, over 75% seen only once; the top ten take 9.8%. The specimen sequenced was peripheral blood. All receptors come from a woman aged 80 or over with acute or convalescent COVID-19.

The CDR3 sequence is CASSYGTGGPYEQYF. CDR3 nucleotide sequence: TGTGCCAGCAGTTACGGGACAGGGGGCCCCTACGAGCAGTACTTC. This chain links TRBV6-5 with TRBJ2-7, with TRBD1 matching over 12 bases. Germline-derived CDR1 and CDR2 are MNHEY and SVGAGI. This CDR3 has 15 residues. Germline trimming cut 2 bases from V and 2 bases from J; bases unmatched to any gene: 1.

The V gene is TRBV5-4, the J gene TRBJ1-1; D may be TRBD1 (5 bases). In germline, CDR1 is SGHNT, CDR2 YYREEE (reference sequence). The CDR3 length is 15 residues. Deletions cut 4 bases from V and 2 bases from J, with 15 bases between. The CDR3 region is CASSPPRGGNTEAFF. In DNA form, the CDR3 reads TGTGCCAGCAGCCCGCCCCGGGGGGGAAACACTGAAGCTTTCTTT.

V and J are TRBV4-1 and TRBJ2-7; D call uncertain. Looked up from germline, CDR1 is MGHRA and CDR2 is YSYEKL. Trimming took 1 base from V and 2 from J, leaving 6 bases between them. This CDR3 has 13 amino acids. The CDR3 spells CASSQAETYEQYF. CDR3 DNA: TGCGCCAGCAGCCAAGCGGAGACCTACGAGCAGTACTTC.

This clone has only a few counts. This chain joins TRBV6-6 and TRBJ2-2; perhaps TRBD2 as D (6 bases). The V and J ends lost 7 bases and 0 bases respectively, with 15 bases between them. In germline, CDR1 is MNHNY, CDR2 SVGAGI (reference sequence). The CDR3 totals 16 residues. In nucleotides, the CDR3 is TGTGCCAGCACTCCCCGGCCGGGGGCGAACACCGGGGAGCTGTTTTTT. This sequence encodes CASTPRPGANTGELFF.

This rearrangement joins TRBV24-1 to TRBJ2-1; TRBD2 matches at 8 bases. The V gene end was trimmed by 4 bases and the J gene end by 5 bases; junction bases not matched to a gene: 6. The CDR3 runs 15 residues. In germline, CDR1 is KGHDR, CDR2 SFDVKD. The CDR3 region has the DNA TGTGCCACCAGTGACCGGACTAGCCGCAACAATGAGCAGTTCTTC. It translates to CATSDRTSRNNEQFF.

The chain carries TRBV19 and TRBJ1-2; D gene unclear. CDR3 length equals 11 residues. CDR1 LNHDA and CDR2 SQIVND come from the germline V gene (reference sequence). V dropped 5 bases and J dropped 3 bases, with 4 bases sitting between them. CDR3 coding DNA: TGTGCCAGTAGTCGGGACTATGGCTACACCTTC. Protein sequence: CASSRDYGYTF.

Comments on this clone: This sample includes further DNA sequences coding for the same CDR3. The chain combines TRBV24-1 with TRBJ2-2, with 8 bases that match TRBD2. Germline CDR1 reads KGHDR; CDR2 reads SFDVKD. This CDR3 has 17 amino acids. The J segment lost 1 base and the V segment lost 0 bases, leaving 3 bases of the junction unmatched. Here the CDR3 DNA reads TGTGCCACCAGTGATTTGCGAGCGGGGGTGAACACCGGGGAGCTGTTTTTT. It encodes CATSDLRAGVNTGELFF.